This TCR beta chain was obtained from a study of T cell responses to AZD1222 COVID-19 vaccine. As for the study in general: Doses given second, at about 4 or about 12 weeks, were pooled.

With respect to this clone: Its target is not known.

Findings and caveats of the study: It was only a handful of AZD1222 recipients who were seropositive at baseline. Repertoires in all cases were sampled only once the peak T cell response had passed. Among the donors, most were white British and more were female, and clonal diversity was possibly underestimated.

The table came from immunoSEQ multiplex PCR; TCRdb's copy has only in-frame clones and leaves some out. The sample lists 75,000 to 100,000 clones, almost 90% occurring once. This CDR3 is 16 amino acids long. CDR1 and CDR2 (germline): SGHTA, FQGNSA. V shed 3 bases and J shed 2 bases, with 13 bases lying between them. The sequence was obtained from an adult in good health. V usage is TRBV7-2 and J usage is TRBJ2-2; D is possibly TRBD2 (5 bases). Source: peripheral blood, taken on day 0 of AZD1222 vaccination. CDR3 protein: CASSFSRTSNTGELFF. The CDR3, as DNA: TGTGCCAGCAGCTTTAGTCGGACTTCAAACACCGGGGAGCTGTTTTTT.